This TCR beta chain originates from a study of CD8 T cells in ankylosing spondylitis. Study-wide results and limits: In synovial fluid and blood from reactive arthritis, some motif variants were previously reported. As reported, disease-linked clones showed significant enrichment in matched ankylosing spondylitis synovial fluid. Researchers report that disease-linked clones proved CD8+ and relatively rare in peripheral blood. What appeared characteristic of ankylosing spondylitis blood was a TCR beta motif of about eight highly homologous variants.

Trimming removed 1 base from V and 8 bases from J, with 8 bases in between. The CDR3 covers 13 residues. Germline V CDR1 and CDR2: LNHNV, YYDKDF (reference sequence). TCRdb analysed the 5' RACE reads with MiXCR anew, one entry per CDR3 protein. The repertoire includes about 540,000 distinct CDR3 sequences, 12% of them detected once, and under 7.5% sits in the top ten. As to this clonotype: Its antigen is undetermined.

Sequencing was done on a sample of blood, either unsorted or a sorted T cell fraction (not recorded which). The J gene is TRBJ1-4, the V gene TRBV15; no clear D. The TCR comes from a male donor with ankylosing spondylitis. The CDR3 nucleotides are TGTGCCACCAGCAGAGTTTACGGAGAAAAACTGTTTTTT. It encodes CATSRVYGEKLFF.